Each of the 2 T cell receptor beta chains below was sequenced from the same sample in a study of blood T cell repertoires in COVID-19. Sequenced by immunoSEQ multiplex PCR; TCRdb stores in-frame clones only, minus some. The sample carries 250,000 to 300,000 clones, roughly 90% recorded once. The material sequenced was peripheral blood. The receptors stem from a woman younger than 45 with active or convalescent COVID-19.

The chain recombines TRBV5-8 with TRBJ1-2; 7 nucleotides match TRBD1. The V and J ends lost 2 bases and 3 bases, in that order; junction bases with no gene match: 7. The germline V gene has CDR1 SGHTS and CDR2 YDEGEE. The length of the CDR3 is 15 residues. CDR3 DNA sequence: TGTGCCAGCAGCTTAGGGCAGGGGGTCGACTATGGCTACACCTTC. The encoded protein is CASSLGQGVDYGYTF.

The chain is built from TRBV9 and TRBJ1-2; 8 bases match TRBD1. This CDR3 region has 18 residues. CDR1 is SGDLS, CDR2 YYNGEE, per germline. V shed 4 bases, J shed 2 bases, and the junction held 16 bases outside the gene matches. The CDR3 nucleotides are TGTGCCAGCAGCCCTACTCAGGGGGCATGGGCGGGAAACTATGGCTACACCTTC. Amino acids: CASSPTQGAWAGNYGYTF.